This passage covers 21 T cell receptor beta chains from one sample sequenced in a study of siplizumab effects on memory and regulatory T cells. No antigen has been assigned to these receptors. Produced via immunoSEQ multiplex PCR; TCRdb's table is partial and in-frame only. The table has approximately 4,800 clones, about 48% seen once; the top ten hold under 4%. It was at 37°C and for five to seven days that the mixed lymphocyte reaction cells were cocultured. The sequencing input was CFSE-low (dividing) CD4+ T cells sorted from an allogeneic mixed lymphocyte reaction. The source is a human donor in good health; the cells came from an allogeneic mixed lymphocyte reaction. Some clones in this sample may be carry-over from other donors' samples.

This clone was seen a few times. This chain links TRBV7-8 with TRBJ2-2; D is undetermined. The V end lost 7 bases, the J end lost 7 bases, and 16 bases lay between the germline ends. The germline gives CDR1 SGHVS, CDR2 FQNEAQ. The CDR3 runs 14 residues. The CDR3, as DNA: TGTGCCAGCACCCTTGTCATAGCTGTCGGGGAGCTGTTTTTT. Protein sequence: CASTLVIAVGELFF.

This clone was found a few times. This chain uses TRBV7-9 with TRBJ1-4; D remains unclear. The ends were cut back, 5 bases at V and 3 bases at J, with 10 bases in the middle. This CDR3 is built from 14 residues. The germline V gene has CDR1 SEHNR and CDR2 FQNEAQ (reference sequence). This chain's CDR3 is CASSLGMANEKLFF. The CDR3, as DNA: TGTGCCAGCAGCCTAGGGATGGCTAATGAAAAACTGTTTTTT.

In its sample, this clone is medium-sized. The chain couples TRBV6-6 to TRBJ1-2; 11 bases map to TRBD1. J gave up 4 bases and V 2 bases, and 6 bases lay outside the gene matches. The CDR3 contains 16 residues. Germline CDR1 MNHNY, CDR2 SVGAGI (reference sequence). DNA of the CDR3: TGTGCCAGCAGTTACATTCCCGGGACAGGGGGCTATGGCTACACCTTC. It yields the protein CASSYIPGTGGYGYTF.

The rearrangement links TRBV10-3 to TRBJ1-5, with TRBD1 identical over 9 bases. The CDR3 is 12 residues long. The J segment lost 11 bases and the V segment lost 9 bases, leaving 8 bases of the junction unmatched. Germline CDR1 is ENHRY and CDR2 is SYGVKD. CDR3 sequence (DNA): TGTGCCATATCGGACAGGGGTTTAGCCCAGCATTTT. Protein: CAISDRGLAQHF.

This clone turned up a few times. CDR3 sequence: CASSGQGGYEQYF. The CDR3, as DNA: TGCGCCAGCAGCGGACAGGGAGGTTACGAGCAGTACTTC. The chain recombines TRBV5-1 with TRBJ2-7, with 8 bases lining up with TRBD1. Unmatched junction bases numbered 4, after V lost 4 bases and J lost 4 bases. The V gene's germline CDR1 is SGHRS and CDR2 YFSETQ. The CDR3 contains 13 residues.

This chain joins TRBV5-1 and TRBJ1-1, with a tentative D call TRBD1 (5 bases). This CDR3 contains 15 residues. Germline V lookup: CDR1 SGHRS, CDR2 YFSETQ. V was pared by 2 bases and J by 4 bases, with 15 bases between. CDR3 bases: TGCGCCAGCAGCTTAACAAGAGGGGTTGGCACTGAAGCTTTCTTT. This gives the protein CASSLTRGVGTEAFF.

A word on this clone: The junction does not match germline at one end; this may be a read error. The same CDR3 also results from other DNA sequences found in this sample. The chain joins TRBV7-8 to TRBJ2-3; the D is unclear. The CDR3 is made up of 12 amino acids. Germline V gene sequence: CDR1 SGHVS, CDR2 FQNEAQ. In DNA, the CDR3 is TGTGCCAGCAGCTTGGGCACAGATACACAGTATTTT. Amino acid sequence: CASSLGTDTQYF.

The chain joins TRBV21-1 to TRBJ2-7; the D call TRBD2 from the table was never checked on the DNA. TRBV21-1 is a pseudogene segment. The CDR3 is 16 residues long. The CDR3 protein is CARSRGEREAAYEQYF. The CDR3 DNA follows: TGTGCCAGGTCCCGCGGGGAGCGGGAGGCCGCCTACGAGCAGTACTTC.

V gene TRBV11-2 combines with J gene TRBJ2-5; 10 nucleotides match TRBD1. The CDR3 totals 16 residues. Germline CDR1 and CDR2: SGHAT and FQNNGV. The trim removed 4 bases at V and 4 bases at J, leaving 9 bases unmatched. The CDR3: CASSSQTGGLRETQYF. CDR3 DNA sequence: TGTGCCAGCAGCTCCCAGACAGGGGGCCTACGAGAGACCCAGTACTTC.

This clone showed up just a few times. This sequence joins TRBV11-2 and TRBJ2-7, with 9 bases lining up with TRBD1. V lost 3 bases and J lost 5; bases outside the gene matches: 8. The CDR3 contains 15 residues. Germline lookup yields CDR1 SGHAT and CDR2 FQNNGV. This chain's CDR3 is CASSFATGGFNEQYF. CDR3 sequence (DNA): TGTGCCAGCAGCTTTGCCACAGGGGGCTTCAACGAGCAGTACTTC.

This clone was observed a few times. J is TRBJ1-4 and V is TRBV10-3; the D gene is possibly TRBD1 (5 bases). This CDR3 has 15 residues. The V and J ends lost 0 bases and 3 bases respectively, with 8 bases between them. Per germline, CDR1 ENHRY and CDR2 SYGVKD. For the CDR3, the DNA is TGTGCCATCAGTGAGTCGAGGGGATCTAATGAAAAACTGTTTTTT. Protein: CAISESRGSNEKLFF.

The rearrangement uses TRBV18 and TRBJ2-7, with D unresolved. Trimming removed 6 bases from V and 6 bases from J, with 9 bases in between. CDR1 is KGHSH, CDR2 LQKENI, per germline. The CDR3 runs to 11 residues. The CDR3 sequence: CASSSGLEQYF. The CDR3 DNA reads TGTGCCAGCTCCTCGGGTCTCGAGCAGTACTTC. Combining the CDR3 with reference TRBV18 and TRBJ2-7 gives the whole variable domain NAGVMQNPRHLVRRRGQEARLRCSPMKGHSHVYWYRQLPEEGLKFMVYLQKENIIDESGMPKERFSAEFPKEGPSILRIQQVVRGDSAAYFCASSSGLEQYFGPGTRLTVT.

CDR3 nucleotides: TGTGCCAGCAGCCCATTAGCGGGGGATTACTACAATGAGCAGTTCTTC. Amino acids: CASSPLAGDYYNEQFF. The gene calls are TRBV7-2 and TRBJ2-1; 9 bases line up with TRBD2. There are 16 residues in the CDR3. Germline V gene sequence: CDR1 SGHTA, CDR2 FQGNSA. After removal of 5 bases from V and 3 bases from J, the junction contained 8 bases not matched to a gene.

To note about this clone: Germline is not matched at one junction end, which may reflect a read error. The J gene is TRBJ2-1, the V gene TRBV7-2; 11 nucleotides agree with TRBD2. Germline V gene data show CDR1 as SGHTA and CDR2 as FQGNSA. The CDR3 extends over 14 amino acids. The CDR3 DNA sequence: TGTGCCAGCAGCCTAGCGGGGGGAATCGATGAGCAGTTCTTC. It translates to CASSLAGGIDEQFF.

This chain uses TRBV28 with TRBJ1-6; TRBD1 might be the D (6 bases). Germline CDR1 reads MDHEN; CDR2 reads SYDVKM. The CDR3 runs 17 residues. Trimming left V 2 bases short and J 5 bases short, with 16 bases between. CDR3 loop: CASSLLFGGADNSPLHF. For the CDR3, the DNA is TGTGCCAGCAGTTTACTCTTCGGGGGGGCTGATAATTCACCCCTCCACTTT.

This chain connects TRBV10-3 to TRBJ2-3, with D perhaps matching TRBD1 (6 bases). V shed 3 bases and J shed 0 bases, with 16 bases lying between them. Germline V gives CDR1 ENHRY, CDR2 SYGVKD. The CDR3 is 17 residues long. This CDR3 reads CAISDKGTQISTDTQYF. The CDR3 nucleotides are TGTGCCATCAGTGACAAGGGGACACAAATCAGCACAGATACGCAGTATTTT.

The chain has TRBV5-1 and TRBJ2-7; D is ambiguous. This CDR3 has 15 amino acids. CDR1 is SGHRS, CDR2 YFSETQ, per germline. Trimming shortened V by 0 bases and J by 1 base, and 11 bases separated the two germline ends. The DNA for the CDR3 is TGCGCCAGCAGCTTGGACGGATTCCCTTCCTACGAGCAGTACTTC. This sequence encodes CASSLDGFPSYEQYF.

This clone appeared once. The chain couples TRBV19 to TRBJ2-1, with TRBD2 matching 13 bases. V dropped 5 bases and J dropped 4; count of bases not matched to a gene: 2. CDR3 length equals 15 residues. Germline V gene sequence: CDR1 LNHDA, CDR2 SQIVND (reference sequence). CDR3 in DNA: TGTGCCAGTAGTGGGACTAGCGGGAATTACAATGAGCAGTTCTTC. Protein product: CASSGTSGNYNEQFF.

This clone was seen once. This chain joins TRBV18 and TRBJ2-7, with D tentatively TRBD1 (6 bases). CDR1 is KGHSH, CDR2 LQKENI, per germline. Trimming took 6 bases from V and 3 from J, leaving 21 bases between them. The CDR3 has 16 residues. CDR3 protein: CASSGKGQGPIYEQYF. The CDR3 nucleotides read TGTGCCAGCTCGGGGAAAGGGCAGGGGCCAATCTACGAGCAGTACTTC.

There are a few counts of this clone. The V call is TRBV6-5, the J call TRBJ2-2; no definite D call. The CDR3 consists of 15 residues. Germline assignment: CDR1 MNHEY and CDR2 SVGAGI. V was clipped by 0 bases and J by 5 bases, with 10 bases between them. The CDR3 DNA sequence: TGTGCCAGCAGTTACTCGATCTCAGTGACCGGGGAGCTGTTTTTT. Protein sequence: CASSYSISVTGELFF.

The chain couples TRBV6-6 to TRBJ1-1, with 10 bases lining up with TRBD1. Germline CDR1 reads MNHNY; CDR2 reads SVGAGI (reference sequence). Trimming at V came to 2 bases and at J to 0 bases, leaving 0 bases not matched to a gene. The CDR3 has 15 amino acids. CDR3 residues: CASSYGTGVNTEAFF. In DNA, the CDR3 is TGTGCCAGCAGTTACGGGACAGGGGTGAACACTGAAGCTTTCTTT.